This passage covers 29 T cell receptor beta chains from one sample sequenced in a study of siplizumab effects on memory and regulatory T cells. Produced via immunoSEQ multiplex PCR; TCRdb's table is partial and in-frame only. This table has approximately 91,000 clones, 95% appearing once. Sequencing used CD8+ T cells sorted from blood. Receptor source: a human donor in good health.

This clone was recorded a few times. The rearrangement links TRBV27 to TRBJ1-1; no definite D call. Germline-derived CDR1 and CDR2 are MNHEY and SMNVEV (reference sequence). Between the trimmed V and J ends, which lost 2 bases and 0 bases, there was a span of 4 bases. This CDR3 region has 13 residues. DNA for the CDR3: TGTGCCAGCAGTTTAAGTATGAACACTGAAGCTTTCTTT. It codes for CASSLSMNTEAFF.

The CDR3 region is CASSPYAGGGETQYF. CDR3 in DNA: TGCGCCAGCAGCCCTTATGCGGGGGGCGGGGAGACCCAGTACTTC. The rearrangement uses TRBV5-1 and TRBJ2-5; 8 nucleotides agree with TRBD2. There are 15 residues in the CDR3. Per germline, CDR1 SGHRS and CDR2 YFSETQ. Trimming at V came to 4 bases and at J to 5 bases, leaving 10 bases not matched to a gene.

The chain has TRBV2 and TRBJ2-5; 7 bases line up with TRBD1. J was trimmed by 3 bases and V by 8 bases; bases with no gene match: 3. Germline V gene lookup returns CDR1 SNHLY and CDR2 FYNNEI. CDR3 length equals 12 residues. The CDR3 protein is CASRDSEETQYF. The CDR3 DNA follows: TGTGCCAGCCGGGACAGCGAAGAGACCCAGTACTTC.

The chain links TRBV15 to TRBJ2-2; the D is unclear. Deletions cut 0 bases from V and 1 base from J, with 3 bases between. CDR1 is LNHNV, CDR2 YYDKDF, per germline (reference sequence). This CDR3 spans 14 amino acids. The CDR3 protein is CATSRDLNTGELFF. As DNA, the CDR3 is TGTGCCACCAGCAGAGATTTGAACACCGGGGAGCTGTTTTTT.

With respect to this clone: At one end the junction does not follow the germline gene, possibly because of a read error. V usage is TRBV2 and J usage is TRBJ2-7; D might be TRBD1 (5 bases). This CDR3 is 15 amino acids long. In germline, CDR1 is SNHLY, CDR2 FYNNEI. The CDR3 DNA reads as TGTGCCGGCAGTGAATGGGTGACAGAAGTCTTGGAGCAGTACTTC. Translated: CAGSEWVTEVLEQYF.

The V and J genes are TRBV11-2 and TRBJ2-2; tentatively, D is TRBD1 (7 bases). The CDR3 runs 16 residues. Germline lookup yields CDR1 SGHAT and CDR2 FQNNGV. Trimming left V 5 bases short and J 3 bases short, with 16 bases between. The CDR3 is CASSPWVRGDTGELFF. CDR3 sequence (DNA): TGTGCCAGCAGCCCGTGGGTCAGGGGGGACACCGGGGAGCTGTTTTTT.

This sequence joins TRBV5-1 and TRBJ2-7; D is unclear. V lost 0 bases to trimming and J lost 0 bases, with 10 bases between them. The CDR3 is made up of 15 amino acids. The germline CDR1 and CDR2 sequences are SGHRS and YFSETQ. This chain's CDR3 is CASSLEFGYSYEQYF. CDR3 nucleotides: TGCGCCAGCAGCTTGGAGTTCGGGTACTCCTACGAGCAGTACTTC.

The V call is TRBV28, the J call TRBJ2-1, with D possibly matching TRBD2 (5 bases). CDR3 length: 17 amino acids. Germline CDR1 and CDR2: MDHEN and SYDVKM. Trimming removed 6 bases from V and 7 bases from J, with 25 bases in between. CDR3 sequence reads: CASSPSGREGVGNEQFF. The CDR3 DNA reads as TGTGCCAGCAGCCCCTCTGGGCGAGAGGGTGTAGGGAATGAGCAGTTCTTC.

The count of this clone is one. The chain uses TRBV9 and TRBJ2-7; perhaps TRBD1 as D (6 bases). The CDR3 has 15 residues. Germline V lookup: CDR1 SGDLS, CDR2 YYNGEE. V lost 1 base to trimming and J lost 5 bases, with 16 bases between them. CDR3 sequence (DNA): TGTGCCAGCAGCGTAAGCCCGAGACAGGACCACGAGCAGTACTTC. Translation: CASSVSPRQDHEQYF.

This clone appeared once. This chain uses TRBV21-1 with TRBJ2-7. TRBV21-1 counts as a pseudogene. The CDR3 loop spans 14 amino acids. This chain's CDR3 is CASSRMKLGYEQYF. In DNA, the CDR3 is TGTGCCAGCAGCAGGATGAAATTGGGCTACGAGCAGTACTTC.

As for this clone: Within the sample, other DNA sequences also encode this same CDR3. This CDR3 reads CASSLWSAGRTLEQYF. DNA of the CDR3: TGTGCCAGCAGCTTATGGTCGGCGGGGAGAACCCTCGAGCAGTACTTC. The J gene is TRBJ2-7, the V gene TRBV7-8; a weak D match, TRBD2 (6 bases). This CDR3 region has 16 residues. Germline V gives CDR1 SGHVS, CDR2 FQNEAQ. V lost 2 bases and J 6 bases, leaving 20 bases between the germline ends.

The V and J genes are TRBV19 and TRBJ2-4, with a weak D call TRBD1 (6 bases). CDR1 is LNHDA, CDR2 SQIVND, per germline (reference sequence). V lost 4 bases and J lost 2, with 15 bases in between. This CDR3 spans 16 amino acids. The CDR3 loop reads CASSTDTGPTKNIQYF. In nucleotides, the CDR3 is TGTGCCAGTAGTACAGATACAGGGCCTACCAAAAACATTCAGTACTTC.

V is TRBV27 and J is TRBJ1-4; 9 bases fit TRBD1. CDR1 is MNHEY and CDR2 is SMNVEV in the germline V gene (reference sequence). The CDR3 is made up of 17 amino acids. The junction had 7 bases not matched to a gene; V was cut back by 5 bases and J by 0 bases. The CDR3 bases are TGTGCCAGCAGTCCTCAGGACAGGGGTGCAACTAATGAAAAACTGTTTTTT. It encodes CASSPQDRGATNEKLFF.

This chain uses TRBV7-9 with TRBJ2-7; 14 bases are shared with TRBD2. This CDR3 is 18 amino acids long. The germline CDR1 and CDR2 sequences are SEHNR and FQNEAQ (reference sequence). V lost 5 bases, J lost 4 bases, and 13 bases stayed unmatched. The DNA of the CDR3 is TGTGCCAGCAGCCCGACCGGGACTAGCGGGAGTGGGGCGTACGAGCAGTACTTC. It specifies CASSPTGTSGSGAYEQYF. The whole variable domain, remainder taken from reference TRBV7-9 and TRBJ2-7, is DTGVSQNPRHKITKRGQNVTFRCDPISEHNRLYWYRQTLGQGPEFLTYFQNEAQLEKSRLLSDRFSAERPKGSFSTLEIQRTEQGDSAMYLCASSPTGTSGSGAYEQYFGPGTRLTVT.

This chain uses TRBV2 with TRBJ2-1; D unresolved. V lost 4 bases, J lost 8 bases, and 15 bases lay in between. The V gene's germline CDR1 is SNHLY and CDR2 FYNNEI. The CDR3 totals 14 residues. CDR3 loop: CASSVGIPRDEQFF. CDR3 DNA sequence: TGTGCCAGCAGTGTAGGCATCCCACGGGATGAGCAGTTCTTC.

This rearrangement joins TRBV9 to TRBJ2-3; D is uncertain. Per the germline V gene, CDR1 is SGDLS and CDR2 is YYNGEE. V was cut by 0 bases and J by 5 bases, with 10 bases left in between. CDR3 size: 14 residues. The CDR3, as DNA: TGTGCCAGCAGCGTAGAGGGTCTCCGAGATACGCAGTATTTT. Its translation: CASSVEGLRDTQYF.

The chain recombines TRBV7-9 with TRBJ2-3; 10 bases line up with TRBD2. Trimming at V came to 2 bases and at J to 2 bases, leaving 4 bases not matched to a gene. Germline-derived CDR1 and CDR2 are SEHNR and FQNEAQ (reference sequence). The CDR3 length is 16 residues. The CDR3 loop is CASSLFLAGDTDTQYF. CDR3 sequence (DNA): TGTGCCAGCAGCTTATTCCTAGCGGGGGACACAGATACGCAGTATTTT.

The chain recombines TRBV18 with TRBJ2-7; tentatively, D is TRBD1 (5 bases). The CDR3 length is 16 residues. The germline V gene encodes CDR1 KGHSH and CDR2 LQKENI. Trimming left V 4 bases short and J 1 base short, with 17 bases between. The CDR3 sequence is CASSRSDGQHSYEQYF. The CDR3 nucleotides read TGTGCCAGCTCACGTTCGGACGGACAACATTCCTACGAGCAGTACTTC.

This clone was picked up one time. V gene TRBV7-9 combines with J gene TRBJ2-1, with 10 bases matching TRBD2. Trimming removed 6 bases from V and 4 bases from J; junction bases left unmatched: 6. The CDR3 is 15 amino acids. Germline CDR1 SEHNR, CDR2 FQNEAQ (reference sequence). Written as DNA, the CDR3 is TGTGCCAGCAGACCGAGCGGGAGGGGGTACAATGAGCAGTTCTTC. Its translation: CASRPSGRGYNEQFF.

The chain employs TRBV9 and TRBJ2-5; D might be TRBD2 (5 bases). V lost 4 bases and J lost 5, with 21 bases in between. This CDR3 has 16 residues. Per the germline V gene, CDR1 is SGDLS and CDR2 is YYNGEE. CDR3 loop: CASSPQGTGNRETQYF. The CDR3 nucleotides read TGTGCCAGCAGCCCTCAAGGTACGGGGAATCGGGAGACCCAGTACTTC.

V is TRBV11-2 and J is TRBJ2-3; D might be TRBD1 (6 bases). Germline CDR1 and CDR2: SGHAT and FQNNGV. CDR3 length: 15 amino acids. Trimming took off 6 bases at V and 2 bases at J, with 15 bases between the two ends. CDR3 DNA sequence: TGTGCCAGCAGTACCGGGACATCGGACACAGATACGCAGTATTTT. It is translated as CASSTGTSDTDTQYF.

The J gene is TRBJ2-1, the V gene TRBV9; 8 bases match TRBD1. This CDR3 comprises 15 residues. Germline values: CDR1 SGDLS, CDR2 YYNGEE. The V and J ends lost 3 bases and 5 bases, in that order; junction bases with no gene match: 7. CDR3 residues: CASSGTDRANNEQFF. CDR3 bases: TGTGCCAGCAGCGGAACGGACAGGGCGAACAATGAGCAGTTCTTC.

The V and J genes are TRBV2 and TRBJ2-7, with D possibly TRBD2 on 5 matching bases. Looked up from germline, CDR1 is SNHLY and CDR2 is FYNNEI. CDR3 length equals 13 residues. The ends were cut back, 2 bases at V and 3 bases at J, with 8 bases in the middle. The CDR3 reads CASSEKAGYEQYF. The CDR3 bases are TGTGCCAGCAGTGAAAAGGCGGGCTACGAGCAGTACTTC.

This chain links TRBV4-1 with TRBJ2-7; unclear D gene. Per germline, CDR1 MGHRA and CDR2 YSYEKL. The V and J ends lost 1 base and 3 bases respectively, with 7 bases between them. The CDR3 length is 13 residues. The CDR3 is CASSQVGFYEQYF. The CDR3 bases are TGCGCCAGCAGCCAAGTAGGTTTCTACGAGCAGTACTTC.

V and J are TRBV4-1 and TRBJ2-7; D uncertain. CDR3 length: 12 amino acids. V lost 0 bases, J lost 4 bases, and 4 bases lay in between. Germline CDR1 and CDR2: MGHRA and YSYEKL. CDR3 DNA: TGCGCCAGCAGCCAAGATTGGTACGAGCAGTACTTC. Protein product: CASSQDWYEQYF.

The CDR3 coding sequence is TGTGCCAGCAGTGACCCAAACACCGGGGAGCTGTTTTTT. Translation gives CASSDPNTGELFF. The chain has TRBV6-4 and TRBJ2-2; D remains unclear. V was cut by 2 bases and J by 2 bases, with 3 bases left in between. The CDR3 sequence is 13 residues long. From germline, CDR1 is MRHNA and CDR2 SNTAGT.

This chain uses TRBV7-2 with TRBJ2-7, with D possibly TRBD2 on 6 matching bases. This CDR3 has 14 residues. Per germline, CDR1 SGHTA and CDR2 FQGNSA. Trimming stripped 5 bases from V and 1 base from J, with 12 bases between. DNA for the CDR3: TGTGCCAGCAGCCCTTTGGGACTTTCCTACGAGCAGTACTTC. Encoded protein: CASSPLGLSYEQYF.

The chain employs TRBV29-1 and TRBJ2-7, with D possibly TRBD1 on 6 matching bases. The V gene's germline CDR1 is SQVTM and CDR2 ANQGSEA. The V end was cut by 7 bases, the J end by 4 bases, with 11 bases between. The CDR3 consists of 11 residues. The DNA of the CDR3 is TGCAGCGCGGGCGGACAGTACGAGCAGTACTTC. Translating it yields CSAGGQYEQYF.

The chain couples TRBV14 to TRBJ1-2; D perhaps matches TRBD1 (5 bases). The V end lost 4 bases, the J end lost 4 bases, and 10 bases lay between the germline ends. The germline gives CDR1 SGHDN, CDR2 FVKESK. This CDR3 region has 13 residues. For the CDR3, the DNA is TGTGCCAGCAGCCCAGGCGGGGGCTATGGCTACACCTTC. Protein sequence: CASSPGGGYGYTF.